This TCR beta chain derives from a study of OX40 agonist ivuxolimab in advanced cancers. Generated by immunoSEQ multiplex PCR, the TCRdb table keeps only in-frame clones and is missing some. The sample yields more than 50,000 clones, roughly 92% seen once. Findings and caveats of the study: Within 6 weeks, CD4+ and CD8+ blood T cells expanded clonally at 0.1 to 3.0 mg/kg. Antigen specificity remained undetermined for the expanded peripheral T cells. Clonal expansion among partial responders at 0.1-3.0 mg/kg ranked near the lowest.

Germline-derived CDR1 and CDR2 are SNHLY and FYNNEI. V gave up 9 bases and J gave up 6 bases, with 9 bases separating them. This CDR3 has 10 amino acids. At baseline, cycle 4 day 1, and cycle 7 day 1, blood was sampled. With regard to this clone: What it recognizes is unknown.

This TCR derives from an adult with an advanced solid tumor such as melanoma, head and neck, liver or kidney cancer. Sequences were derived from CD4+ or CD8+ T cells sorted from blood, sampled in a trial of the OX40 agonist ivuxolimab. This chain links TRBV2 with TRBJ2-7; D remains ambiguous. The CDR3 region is CASLYAEQYF. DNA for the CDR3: TGTGCCAGTCTTTACGCCGAGCAGTACTTC.